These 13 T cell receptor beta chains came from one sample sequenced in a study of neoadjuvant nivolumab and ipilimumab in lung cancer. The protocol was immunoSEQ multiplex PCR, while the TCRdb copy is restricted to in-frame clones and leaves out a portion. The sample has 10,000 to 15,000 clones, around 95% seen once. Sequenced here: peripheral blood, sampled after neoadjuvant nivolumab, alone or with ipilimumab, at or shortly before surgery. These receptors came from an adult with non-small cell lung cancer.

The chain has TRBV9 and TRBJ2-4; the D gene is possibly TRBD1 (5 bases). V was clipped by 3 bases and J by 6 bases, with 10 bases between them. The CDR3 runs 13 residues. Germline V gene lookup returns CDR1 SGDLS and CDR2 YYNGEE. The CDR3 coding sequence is TGTGCCAGCAGCGACAGCAGGGTAAACATTCAGTACTTC. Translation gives CASSDSRVNIQYF. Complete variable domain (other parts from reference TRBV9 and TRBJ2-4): DSGVTQTPKHLITATGQRVTLRCSPRSGDLSVYWYQQSLDQGLQFLIQYYNGEERAKGNILERFSAQQFPDLHSELNLSSLELGDSALYFCASSDSRVNIQYFGAGTRLSVL.

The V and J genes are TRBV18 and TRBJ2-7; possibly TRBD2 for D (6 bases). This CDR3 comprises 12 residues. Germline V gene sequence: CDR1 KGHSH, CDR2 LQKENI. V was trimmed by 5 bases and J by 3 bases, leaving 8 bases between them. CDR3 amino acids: CASSSGSYEQYF. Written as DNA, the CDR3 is TGTGCCAGCTCATCCGGGAGCTACGAGCAGTACTTC.

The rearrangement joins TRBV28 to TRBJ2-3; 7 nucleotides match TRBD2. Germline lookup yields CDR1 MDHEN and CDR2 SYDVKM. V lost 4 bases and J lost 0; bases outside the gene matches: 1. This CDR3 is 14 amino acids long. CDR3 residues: CASSYSGSTDTQYF. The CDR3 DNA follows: TGTGCCAGCAGTTATAGCGGGAGCACAGATACGCAGTATTTT.

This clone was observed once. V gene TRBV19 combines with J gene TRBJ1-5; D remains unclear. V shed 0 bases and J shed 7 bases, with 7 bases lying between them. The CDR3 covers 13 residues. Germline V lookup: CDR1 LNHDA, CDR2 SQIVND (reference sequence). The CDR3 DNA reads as TGTGCCAGTAGTATAGACGGCCGACAGCCCCAGCATTTT. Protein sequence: CASSIDGRQPQHF.

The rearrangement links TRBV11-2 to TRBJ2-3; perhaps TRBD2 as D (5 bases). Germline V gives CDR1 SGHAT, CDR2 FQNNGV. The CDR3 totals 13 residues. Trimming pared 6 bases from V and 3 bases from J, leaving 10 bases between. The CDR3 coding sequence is TGTGCCAGCAGTCCGGGGAGTACAGATACGCAGTATTTT. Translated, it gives CASSPGSTDTQYF.

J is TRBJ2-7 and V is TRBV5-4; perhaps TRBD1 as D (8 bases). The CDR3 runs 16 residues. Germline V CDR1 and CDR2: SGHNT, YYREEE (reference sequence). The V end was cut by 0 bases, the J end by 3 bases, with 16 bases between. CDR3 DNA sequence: TGTGCCAGCAGCTTGGCTGGGGGGGGGACAGGCTACGAGCAGTACTTC. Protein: CASSLAGGGTGYEQYF.

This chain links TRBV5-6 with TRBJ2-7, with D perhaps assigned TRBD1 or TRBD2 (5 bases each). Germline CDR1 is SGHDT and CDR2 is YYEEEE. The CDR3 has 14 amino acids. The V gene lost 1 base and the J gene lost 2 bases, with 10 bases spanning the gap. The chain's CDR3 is CASSLMGVTYEQYF. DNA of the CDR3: TGTGCCAGCAGCTTGATGGGGGTCACCTACGAGCAGTACTTC.

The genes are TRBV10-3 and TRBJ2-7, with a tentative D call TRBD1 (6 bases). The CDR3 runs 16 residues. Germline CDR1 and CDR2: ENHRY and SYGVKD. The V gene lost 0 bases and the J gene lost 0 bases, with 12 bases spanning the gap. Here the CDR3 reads CAISESGRGSSYEQYF. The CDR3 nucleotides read TGTGCCATCAGTGAGTCAGGCAGGGGAAGCTCCTACGAGCAGTACTTC.

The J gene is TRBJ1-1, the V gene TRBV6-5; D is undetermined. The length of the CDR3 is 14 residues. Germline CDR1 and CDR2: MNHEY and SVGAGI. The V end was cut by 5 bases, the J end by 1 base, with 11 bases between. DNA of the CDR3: TGTGCCAGCAGTCAACCCGTACAGAACACTGAAGCTTTCTTT. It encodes CASSQPVQNTEAFF.

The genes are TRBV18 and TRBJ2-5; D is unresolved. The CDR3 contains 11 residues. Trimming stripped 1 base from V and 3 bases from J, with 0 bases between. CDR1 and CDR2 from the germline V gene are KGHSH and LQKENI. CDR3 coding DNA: TGTGCCAGCTCACCACAAGAGACCCAGTACTTC. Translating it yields CASSPQETQYF.

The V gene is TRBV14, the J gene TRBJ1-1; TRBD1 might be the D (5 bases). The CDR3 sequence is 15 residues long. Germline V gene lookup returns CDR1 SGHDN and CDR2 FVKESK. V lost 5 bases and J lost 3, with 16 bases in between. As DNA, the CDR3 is TGTGCCAGCAGCTCACTTGGGGGATCGGACACTGAAGCTTTCTTT. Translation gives CASSSLGGSDTEAFF. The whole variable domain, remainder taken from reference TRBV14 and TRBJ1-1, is EAGVTQFPSHSVIEKGQTVTLRCDPISGHDNLYWYRRVMGKEIKFLLHFVKESKQDESGMPNNRFLAERTGGTYSTLKVQPAELEDSGVYFCASSSLGGSDTEAFFGQGTRLTVV.

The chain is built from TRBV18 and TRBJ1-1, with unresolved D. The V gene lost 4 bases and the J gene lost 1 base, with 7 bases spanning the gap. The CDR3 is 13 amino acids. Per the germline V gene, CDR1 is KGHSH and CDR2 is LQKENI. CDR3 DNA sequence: TGTGCCAGCTCACAAGGCTGGAACACTGAAGCTTTCTTT. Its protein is CASSQGWNTEAFF.

The CDR3 sequence: CASSSDRVKETQYF. CDR3 bases: TGCGCCAGCAGCTCCGACAGGGTTAAAGAGACCCAGTACTTC. The chain recombines TRBV5-1 with TRBJ2-5; 7 bases align to TRBD1. V lost 3 bases, J lost 3 bases, and 5 bases stayed unmatched. The germline gives CDR1 SGHRS, CDR2 YFSETQ. CDR3 length equals 14 residues.